This TCR beta chain was documented in a study of cytomegalovirus exposure and HLA in healthy donors. Primers for the PCR totalled 60 Vbeta and 13 Jbeta. Libraries were prepared by immunoSEQ multiplex PCR; TCRdb keeps only in-frame clonotypes and omits some of them. The table includes fewer than 200,000 clones, 87% detected once. Germline assignment: CDR1 MNHNY and CDR2 SVGAGI (reference sequence). The ends lost 6 bases at V and 5 bases at J; junction bases unmatched: 7. The CDR3 loop spans 15 amino acids. The sample consisted of PBMCs. This chain joins TRBV6-6 and TRBJ2-1, with 10 bases lining up with TRBD2. This sequence was found in a boy between 2 and 10 years old in good health and CMV-seronegative. CDR3 coding DNA: TGTGCCAGCAGCCCCCGGACTAGCGGAAACAATGAGCAGTTCTTC. It codes for CASSPRTSGNNEQFF.